Shown below are 14 T cell receptor beta chains from a single sample sequenced in a study of cytomegalovirus exposure and HLA in healthy donors. Primers included in the PCR were 60 Vbeta and 13 Jbeta primers. Assay used: immunoSEQ multiplex PCR; TCRdb lists only in-frame clones, some missing. The sample features 200,000 or so clones, with roughly 0.74% in its top ten. Sequencing was done on a sample of PBMCs. The receptors were gathered from a boy between 10 and 17 years old in good health and CMV-seronegative.

The gene calls are TRBV11-2 and TRBJ1-2, with D unclear. From germline, CDR1 is SGHAT and CDR2 FQNNGV. This CDR3 region has 10 residues. V lost 7 bases, J lost 6 bases, and 6 bases lay in between. As DNA, the CDR3 is TGTGCCAGCAAGGAGGATGGCTACACCTTC. As protein: CASKEDGYTF.

V and J are TRBV5-1 and TRBJ2-1; D is perhaps TRBD1 (6 bases). CDR3 length: 12 amino acids. V lost 3 bases, J lost 10 bases, and 11 bases lay in between. The germline V gene has CDR1 SGHRS and CDR2 YFSETQ. The CDR3 DNA reads as TGCGCCAGCAGCTCGCATGGGACAGAGCAGTTCTTC. This encodes CASSSHGTEQFF.

The genes are TRBV4-3 and TRBJ2-1, with 8 bases that match TRBD2. The V gene's germline CDR1 is LGHNA and CDR2 YSLEER. V lost 5 bases to trimming and J lost 6 bases; unmatched junction nucleotides: 9. This CDR3 has 15 amino acids. The CDR3 DNA is TGCGCCAGCAGCAGCGGGGGTCGGCCCCCCAATGAGCAGTTCTTC. It specifies CASSSGGRPPNEQFF.

As DNA, the CDR3 is TGTGCCAGTAGTCCAACATTACAGGGATTGGGTCAGCCCCAGCATTTT. Translating it yields CASSPTLQGLGQPQHF. The rearrangement uses TRBV19 and TRBJ1-5, with D maybe TRBD1 (6 bases). The V end lost 5 bases, the J end lost 6 bases, and 20 bases lay between the germline ends. The CDR3 sequence is 16 residues long. Germline CDR1 and CDR2: LNHDA and SQIVND (reference sequence). Supplemented by reference TRBV19 and TRBJ1-5, the full variable domain reads DGGITQSPKYLFRKEGQNVTLSCEQNLNHDAMYWYRQDPGQGLRLIYYSQIVNDFQKGDIAEGYSVSREKKESFPLTVTSAQKNPTAFYLCASSPTLQGLGQPQHFGDGTRLSIL.

The chain links TRBV19 to TRBJ2-3, with 12 bases that match TRBD2. Germline loops: CDR1 LNHDA, CDR2 SQIVND (reference sequence). V was clipped by 6 bases and J by 4 bases; unmatched bases: 8. The length of the CDR3 is 16 residues. CDR3 nucleotides: TGTGCCAGTAGCTTACTAGCGGGGGGTATCGCAGATACGCAGTATTTT. This translates into CASSLLAGGIADTQYF.

CDR3 sequence (DNA): TGTGCCAGCAGCTTATTTCTTTCTAACTATGGCTACACCTTC. Protein: CASSLFLSNYGYTF. V usage is TRBV7-9 and J usage is TRBJ1-2; D gene ambiguous. Germline values: CDR1 SEHNR, CDR2 FQNEAQ (reference sequence). The CDR3 is made up of 14 amino acids. The germline V and J ends were trimmed by 2 bases and 0 bases, with 7 bases remaining between them.

This sequence joins TRBV4-2 and TRBJ2-7; D is ambiguous. Trimming took 0 bases from V and 2 from J, leaving 11 bases between them. This CDR3 is 15 amino acids long. Per the germline V gene, CDR1 is LGHNA and CDR2 is YNFKEQ. CDR3 DNA: TGTGCCAGCAGCCAAGATCACGGTGAGGCCTACGAGCAGTACTTC. It codes for CASSQDHGEAYEQYF.

The rearrangement joins TRBV5-4 to TRBJ1-2, with D perhaps TRBD1 (6 bases). Germline assignment: CDR1 SGHNT and CDR2 YYREEE (reference sequence). The CDR3 is 12 residues long. V lost 1 base, J lost 12 bases, and 13 bases lay in between. CDR3 sequence (DNA): TGTGCCAGCAGCTTGTATACAGGGAGGGACACCTTC. This sequence encodes CASSLYTGRDTF.

The chain combines TRBV2 with TRBJ2-3; TRBD2 is a possible D gene (5 bases). Germline CDR1 reads SNHLY; CDR2 reads FYNNEI. With 7 bases removed from V and 0 bases from J, the gap between germline ends came to 17 bases. The length of the CDR3 is 16 residues. CDR3 protein: CASTPWERNSTDTQYF. The CDR3 DNA is TGTGCCAGCACCCCCTGGGAGCGGAATAGCACAGATACGCAGTATTTT.

The V call is TRBV6-1, the J call TRBJ1-1; TRBD1 matches at 7 bases. CDR1 is MNHNS, CDR2 SASEGT, per germline. CDR3 length equals 15 residues. After removal of 8 bases from V and 3 bases from J, the junction contained 12 bases not matched to a gene. The CDR3 spells CASQPYDRAHTEAFF. DNA for the CDR3: TGTGCCAGCCAACCGTACGACAGGGCCCACACTGAAGCTTTCTTT.

This rearrangement joins TRBV27 to TRBJ1-1, with D unclear. CDR3 length: 13 amino acids. Trimming removed 5 bases at V and 0 bases at J, with 7 bases between. Germline CDR1 MNHEY, CDR2 SMNVEV (reference sequence). CDR3 loop: CASSDQVNTEAFF. CDR3 DNA: TGTGCCAGCAGTGATCAGGTGAACACTGAAGCTTTCTTT.

The chain links TRBV5-6 to TRBJ1-5; 9 bases are a match to TRBD1. V dropped 3 bases and J dropped 0; count of bases not matched to a gene: 13. CDR3 length equals 19 residues. Germline loops: CDR1 SGHDT, CDR2 YYEEEE. CDR3 sequence reads: CASSYSQGAVGHSNQPQHF. The CDR3 DNA sequence: TGTGCCAGCAGCTATTCACAGGGGGCGGTAGGTCATAGCAATCAGCCCCAGCATTTT.

The chain combines TRBV4-3 with TRBJ1-2; D possibly corresponds to TRBD1 (6 bases). CDR1 LGHNA and CDR2 YSLEER come from the germline V gene. Trimming shortened V by 1 base and J by 0 bases, and 15 bases separated the two germline ends. This CDR3 region has 17 residues. The CDR3 nucleotides read TGCGCCAGCAGCCAAGCAGGGTCCAACAGGGCTAACTATGGCTACACCTTC. Protein sequence: CASSQAGSNRANYGYTF.

This chain joins TRBV6-1 and TRBJ1-1; TRBD1 agrees at 8 bases. This CDR3 has 13 amino acids. Germline CDR1 and CDR2: MNHNS and SASEGT. V shed 10 bases, J shed 3 bases, and the junction held 7 bases outside the gene matches. The CDR3 bases are TGTGCCATAAAGACAGGGGTGGACACTGAAGCTTTCTTT. Translation: CAIKTGVDTEAFF.